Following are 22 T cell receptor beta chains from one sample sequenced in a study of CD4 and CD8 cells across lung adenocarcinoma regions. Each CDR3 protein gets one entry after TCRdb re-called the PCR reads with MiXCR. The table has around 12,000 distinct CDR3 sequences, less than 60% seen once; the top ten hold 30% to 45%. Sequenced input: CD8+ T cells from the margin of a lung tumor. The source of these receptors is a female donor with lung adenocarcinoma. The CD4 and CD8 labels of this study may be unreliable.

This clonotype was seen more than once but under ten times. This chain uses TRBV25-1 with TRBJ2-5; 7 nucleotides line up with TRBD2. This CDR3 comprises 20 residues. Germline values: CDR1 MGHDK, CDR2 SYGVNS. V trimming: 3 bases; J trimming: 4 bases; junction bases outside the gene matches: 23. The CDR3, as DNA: TGTGCCAGCAGTGATAGGCCAGCGGGGACCTTACGGCCGGCCATAGAGACCCAGTACTTC. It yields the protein CASSDRPAGTLRPAIETQYF.

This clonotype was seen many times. The CDR3 sequence is CASSWGTDTEAFF. CDR3 DNA sequence: TGTGCCAGCAGTTGGGGGACGGACACTGAAGCTTTCTTT. The chain links TRBV6-5 to TRBJ1-1, with a weak D call TRBD1 (5 bases). Germline V gives CDR1 MNHEY, CDR2 SVGAGI. The CDR3 totals 13 residues. V gave up 4 bases and J gave up 3 bases, with 9 bases separating them.

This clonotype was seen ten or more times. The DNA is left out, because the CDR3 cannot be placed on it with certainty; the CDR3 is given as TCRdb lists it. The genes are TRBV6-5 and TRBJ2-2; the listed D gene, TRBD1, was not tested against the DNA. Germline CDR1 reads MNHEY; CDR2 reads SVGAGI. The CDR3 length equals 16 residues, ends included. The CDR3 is CASSFPGTVNPGSCFF.

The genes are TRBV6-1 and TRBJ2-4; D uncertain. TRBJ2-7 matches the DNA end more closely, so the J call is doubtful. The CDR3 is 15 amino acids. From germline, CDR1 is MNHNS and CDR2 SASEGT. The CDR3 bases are TGTGCCAGCGGGCGGACCGGGCAGGCAACCTACGAGCAGTACTTC. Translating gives CASGRTGQATYEQYF.

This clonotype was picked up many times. CDR3 residues: CASSEAVYNEQFF. The CDR3 DNA is TGTGCCAGCAGTGAAGCAGTCTACAATGAGCAGTTCTTC. The J gene is TRBJ2-1, the V gene TRBV2; D uncertain. This CDR3 is 13 amino acids long. V was shortened by 0 bases and J by 3 bases, with 3 bases between the two germline ends. Germline CDR1 reads SNHLY; CDR2 reads FYNNEI.

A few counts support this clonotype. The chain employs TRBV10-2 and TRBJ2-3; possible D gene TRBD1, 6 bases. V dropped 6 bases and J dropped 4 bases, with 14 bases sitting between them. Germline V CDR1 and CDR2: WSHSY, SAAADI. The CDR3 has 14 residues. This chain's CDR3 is CASSRVAGADTQYF. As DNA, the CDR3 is TGCGCCAGCAGCCGGGTGGCAGGGGCAGATACGCAGTATTTT.

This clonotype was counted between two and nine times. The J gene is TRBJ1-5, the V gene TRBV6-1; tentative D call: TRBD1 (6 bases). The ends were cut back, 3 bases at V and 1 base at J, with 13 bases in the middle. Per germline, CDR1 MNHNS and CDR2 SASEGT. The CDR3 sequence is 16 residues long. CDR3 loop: CASSDDPGDSNQPQHF. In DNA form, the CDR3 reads TGTGCCAGCAGTGATGACCCAGGGGACAGCAATCAGCCCCAGCATTTT.

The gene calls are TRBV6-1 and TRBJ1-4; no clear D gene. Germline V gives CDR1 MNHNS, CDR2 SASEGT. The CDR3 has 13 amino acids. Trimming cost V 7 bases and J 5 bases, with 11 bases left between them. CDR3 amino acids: CASNPDGNEKLFF. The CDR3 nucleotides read TGTGCCAGCAACCCGGACGGGAATGAAAAACTGTTTTTT.

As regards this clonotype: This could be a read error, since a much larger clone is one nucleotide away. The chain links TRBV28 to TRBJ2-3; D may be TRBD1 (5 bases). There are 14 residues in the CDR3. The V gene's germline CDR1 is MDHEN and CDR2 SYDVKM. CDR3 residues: CASSFVQGTDTRYF. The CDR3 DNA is TGTGCCAGCAGTTTTGTCCAGGGCACAGATACGCGGTATTTT.

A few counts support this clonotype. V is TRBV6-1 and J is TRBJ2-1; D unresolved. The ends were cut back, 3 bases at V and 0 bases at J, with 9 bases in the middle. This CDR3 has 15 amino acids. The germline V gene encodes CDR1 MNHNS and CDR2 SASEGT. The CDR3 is CASSEFTSSYNEQFF. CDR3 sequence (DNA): TGTGCCAGCAGTGAGTTTACCTCCTCCTACAATGAGCAGTTCTTC.

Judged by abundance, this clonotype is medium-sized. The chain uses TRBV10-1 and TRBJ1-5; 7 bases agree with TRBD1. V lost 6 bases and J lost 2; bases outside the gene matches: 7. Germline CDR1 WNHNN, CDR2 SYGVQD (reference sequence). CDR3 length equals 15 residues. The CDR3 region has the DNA TGCGCCAGCAGCACAGGGGAATGGGGCAATCAGCCCCAGCATTTT. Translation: CASSTGEWGNQPQHF.

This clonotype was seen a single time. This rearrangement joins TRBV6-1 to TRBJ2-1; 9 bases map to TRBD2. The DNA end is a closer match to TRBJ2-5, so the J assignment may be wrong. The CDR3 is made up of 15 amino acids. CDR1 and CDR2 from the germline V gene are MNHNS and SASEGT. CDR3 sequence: CASSVEAGGPETQYF. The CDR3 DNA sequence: TGTGCCAGCAGTGTGGAGGCGGGAGGGCCAGAGACCCAGTACTTC.

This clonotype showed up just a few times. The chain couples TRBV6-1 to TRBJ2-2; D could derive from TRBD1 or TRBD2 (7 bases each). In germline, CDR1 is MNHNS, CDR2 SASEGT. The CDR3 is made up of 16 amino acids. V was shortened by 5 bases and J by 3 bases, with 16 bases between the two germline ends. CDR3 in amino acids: CASSKKGGTDTGELFF. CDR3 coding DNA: TGTGCCAGCAGTAAGAAGGGGGGGACAGACACCGGGGAGCTGTTTTTT.

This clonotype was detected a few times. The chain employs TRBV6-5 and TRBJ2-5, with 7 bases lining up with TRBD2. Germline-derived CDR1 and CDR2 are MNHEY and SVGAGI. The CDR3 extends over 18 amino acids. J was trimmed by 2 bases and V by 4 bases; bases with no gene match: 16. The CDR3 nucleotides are TGTGCCAGCAGTTCCCCCACTTTCGCTAGCGGAGATCAAGAGACCCAGTACTTC. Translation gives CASSSPTFASGDQETQYF.

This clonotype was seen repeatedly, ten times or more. The CDR3 sequence: CASSDLWTGGNTIYF. The CDR3 DNA is TGTGCCAGCAGTGATTTATGGACAGGGGGAAACACCATATATTTT. The V and J genes are TRBV6-1 and TRBJ1-3; 8 positions match TRBD1. With V trimmed by 3 bases and J by 4 bases, 5 bases remained unmatched. The CDR3 consists of 15 residues. The germline gives CDR1 MNHNS, CDR2 SASEGT.

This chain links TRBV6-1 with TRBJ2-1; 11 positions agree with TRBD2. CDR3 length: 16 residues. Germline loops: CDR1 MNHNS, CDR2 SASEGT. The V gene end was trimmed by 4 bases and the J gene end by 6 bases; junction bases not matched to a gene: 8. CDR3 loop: CASSATSGSGGNEQFF. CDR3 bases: TGTGCCAGCAGTGCCACTAGCGGGAGTGGGGGCAATGAGCAGTTCTTC.

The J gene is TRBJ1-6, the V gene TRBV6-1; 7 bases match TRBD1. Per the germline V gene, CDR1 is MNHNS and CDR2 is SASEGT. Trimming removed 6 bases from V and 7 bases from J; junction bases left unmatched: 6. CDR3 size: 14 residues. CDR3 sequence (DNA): TGTGCCAGCAGGGGACAGCAAAGCAATTCACCCCTCCACTTT. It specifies CASRGQQSNSPLHF.

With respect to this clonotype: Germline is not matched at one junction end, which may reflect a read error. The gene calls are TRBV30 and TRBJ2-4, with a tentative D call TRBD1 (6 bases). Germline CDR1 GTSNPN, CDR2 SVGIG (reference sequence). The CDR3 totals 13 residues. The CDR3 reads CAWGLCATNIQYF. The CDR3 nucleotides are TGCGCCTGGGGGCTGTGTGCAACAAATATTCAGTATTTC.

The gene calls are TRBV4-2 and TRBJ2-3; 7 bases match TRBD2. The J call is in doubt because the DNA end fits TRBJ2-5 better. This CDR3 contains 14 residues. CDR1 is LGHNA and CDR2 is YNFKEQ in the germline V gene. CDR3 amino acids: CAGLQGLGRDTQYF. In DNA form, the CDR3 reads TGTGCGGGGCTCCAAGGACTAGGCAGAGACACCCAGTACTTC.

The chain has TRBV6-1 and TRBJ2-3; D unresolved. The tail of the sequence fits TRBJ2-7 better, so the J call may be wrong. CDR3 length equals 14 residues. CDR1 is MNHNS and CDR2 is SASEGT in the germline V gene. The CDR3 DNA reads TGTGCCGGCCCGTGGATGTGGGCGAAAGATACGCAGTACTTC. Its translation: CAGPWMWAKDTQYF.

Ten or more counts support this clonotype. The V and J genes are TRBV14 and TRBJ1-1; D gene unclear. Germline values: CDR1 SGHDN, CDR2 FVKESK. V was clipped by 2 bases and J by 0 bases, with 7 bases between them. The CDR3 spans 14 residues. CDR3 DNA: TGTGCCAGCAGCCAAACAGCTATGAACACTGAAGCTTTCTTT. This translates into CASSQTAMNTEAFF.

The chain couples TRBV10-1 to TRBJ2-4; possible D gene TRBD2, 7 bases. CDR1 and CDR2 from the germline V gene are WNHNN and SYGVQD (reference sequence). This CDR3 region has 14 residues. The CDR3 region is CAGRGGRDEEFQYF. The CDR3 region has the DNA TGCGCGGGGCGCGGGGGCCGGGACGAAGAGTTTCAGTACTTC.